A selection of T cell receptor beta chains follows, all from one sample in a study of CD8 T cells in Susac syndrome. TCRdb reanalysed the immunoSEQ multiplex PCR reads using MiXCR and keeps one entry per CDR3 protein. Seen here are approximately 200,000 distinct CDR3 sequences, 90% to 95% observed once, and the top ten hold around 0.085%. Sequencing was done on a sample of CD4+ T cells from PBMCs. Source of these receptors: a human donor with multiple sclerosis. Each CDR3 is given with its conserved first and last residue. Fields, in order: J gene, D gene, V gene, clone size, CDR3 protein, CDR3 DNA. A D gene is named only where the DNA matches it firmly. Some rows mark clone size as missing; the rest say once, few, many or name a class of expanded clone.

TRBJ2-3,-,TRBV9,-,CASSVATADTQYF,TGTGCCAGCAGCGTAGCTACGGCAGATACGCAGTATTTT
TRBJ1-4,-,TRBV5-1,-,CASSLPANEKLFF,TGCGCCAGCAGCTTGCCAGCTAATGAAAAACTGTTTTTT
TRBJ2-3,-,TRBV20-1,-,CSARPSSGTQYF,TGCAGTGCGAGACCCAGCAGTGGTACGCAGTATTTT
TRBJ2-7,TRBD1,TRBV29-1,-,CSARQGGNEQYF,TGCAGCGCCCGACAGGGGGGCAACGAGCAGTACTTC
TRBJ1-1,-,TRBV20-1,-,CSARDTRGSTEAFF,TGCAGTGCTAGAGATACCAGGGGAAGCACTGAAGCTTTCTTT
TRBJ1-1,-,TRBV6-5,-,CASSYEALQPNTEAFF,TGTGCCAGCAGTTACGAGGCACTCCAACCCAACACTGAAGCTTTCTTT
TRBJ2-5,-,TRBV29-1,-,CSADTGGLGETQYF,TGCAGCGCTGACACTGGGGGGCTGGGAGAGACCCAGTACTTC
TRBJ1-2,-,TRBV2,-,CASSEGGFNYGYTF,TGTGCCAGCAGTGAAGGGGGATTTAACTATGGCTACACCTTC
TRBJ2-1,TRBD1,TRBV6-6,-,CASSWDRGRDNEQFF,TGTGCCAGCAGTTGGGACAGGGGGCGAGACAATGAGCAGTTCTTC
TRBJ2-3,TRBD2,TRBV6-1,once,CASRSTRLAGRYTQYF,TGTGCCAGCAGATCAACCAGACTAGCGGGGCGGTATACGCAGTATTTT
TRBJ2-7,-,TRBV11-2,-,CASSLVVYEQYF,TGTGCCAGCAGCTTAGTGGTATACGAGCAGTACTTC
TRBJ2-4,-,TRBV19,-,CASSIVQGDVQYF,TGTGCCAGTAGTATTGTCCAAGGAGATGTTCAGTACTTC
TRBJ1-1,-,TRBV5-1,-,CASSLGQSTEAFF,TGCGCCAGCAGCTTGGGACAGTCCACTGAAGCTTTCTTT
TRBJ2-3,TRBD2,TRBV6-6,-,CASTFRTSERYTQYF,TGTGCCAGCACGTTCCGGACTAGCGAGAGGTATACGCAGTATTTT
TRBJ2-7,-,TRBV20-1,once,CSARAGWNCF,TGCAGTGCTAGAGCGGGATGGAATTGCTTC
TRBJ2-5,-,TRBV10-3,-,CAISAERRETQYF,TGTGCCATCAGTGCGGAGCGACGGGAGACCCAGTACTTC
TRBJ2-1,-,TRBV11-1,-,CASSLELLPSYNEQFF,TGTGCCAGCAGCTTAGAACTCCTACCCTCCTACAATGAGCAGTTCTTC
TRBJ2-2,TRBD2,TRBV24-1,once,CATSAGGESGELFF,TGTGCCACCAGTGCCGGGGGGGAATCCGGGGAGCTGTTTTTT
TRBJ2-4,-,TRBV20-1,-,CSARGLGEGKNIQYF,TGCAGTGCAAGAGGACTGGGAGAGGGCAAAAACATTCAGTACTTC
TRBJ2-2,-,TRBV24-1,once,CATSESGRLRGTGELFF,TGTGCCACCAGTGAGTCGGGACGGCTTCGTGGCACCGGGGAGCTGTTTTTT
TRBJ2-5,TRBD2,TRBV5-4,once,CASSLTSGSQETQYF,TGTGCCAGCAGCTTGACTAGCGGGAGCCAAGAGACCCAGTACTTC
TRBJ1-1,-,TRBV20-1,-,CSAIEDFNTEAFF,TGCAGTGCTATAGAAGACTTCAACACTGAAGCTTTCTTT
TRBJ1-1,-,TRBV30,-,CAWRGKQGKNTEAFF,TGTGCCTGGAGGGGTAAACAAGGAAAGAACACTGAAGCTTTCTTT
TRBJ2-5,-,TRBV7-8,-,CASSLARGAQETQYF,TGTGCCAGCAGCTTAGCCCGGGGGGCCCAAGAGACCCAGTACTTC
TRBJ1-5,TRBD1,TRBV12-3/TRBV12-4,-,CASSIGPGTGNQPQHF,TGTGCCAGCAGTATCGGACCCGGGACAGGGAATCAGCCCCAGCATTTT
TRBJ1-1,TRBD1,TRBV20-1,-,CSARDARGQGEAFF,TGCAGTGCTAGAGATGCGCGGGGACAGGGGGAAGCTTTCTTT
TRBJ1-5,-,TRBV10-3,once,CAISRDNSHQPQHF,TGTGCCATCAGTAGGGACAATTCCCATCAGCCCCAGCATTTT
TRBJ2-3,-,TRBV20-1,-,CSARDLLTTDTQYF,TGCAGTGCTAGAGATCTATTAACCACAGATACGCAGTATTTT
TRBJ2-2,-,TRBV27,-,CASTDRSAGELFF,TGTGCCAGCACAGACAGGAGCGCCGGGGAGCTGTTTTTT
TRBJ1-6,-,TRBV19,-,CASIGGNSPLHF,TGTGCCAGTATAGGGGGGAATTCACCCCTCCACTTT
TRBJ2-7,TRBD2,TRBV18,-,CASATRTGGSVDEQYF,TGTGCCAGCGCCACCCGAACGGGAGGATCGGTGGACGAGCAGTACTTC
TRBJ1-5,-,TRBV20-1,-,CSALGAKGYSNQPQHF,TGCAGTGCACTTGGGGCGAAGGGATATAGCAATCAGCCCCAGCATTTT